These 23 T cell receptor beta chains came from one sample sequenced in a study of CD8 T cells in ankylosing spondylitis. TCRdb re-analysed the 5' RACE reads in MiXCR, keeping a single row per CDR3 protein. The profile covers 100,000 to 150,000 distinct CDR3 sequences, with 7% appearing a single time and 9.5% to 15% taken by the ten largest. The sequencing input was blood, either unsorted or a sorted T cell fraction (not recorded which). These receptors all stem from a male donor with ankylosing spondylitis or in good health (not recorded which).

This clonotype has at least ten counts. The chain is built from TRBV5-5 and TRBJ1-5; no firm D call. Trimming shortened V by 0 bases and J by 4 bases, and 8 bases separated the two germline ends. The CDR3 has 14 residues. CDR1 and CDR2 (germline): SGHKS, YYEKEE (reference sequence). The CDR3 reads CASSLAAFNQPQHF. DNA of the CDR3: TGTGCCAGCAGCTTGGCGGCCTTTAATCAGCCCCAGCATTTT.

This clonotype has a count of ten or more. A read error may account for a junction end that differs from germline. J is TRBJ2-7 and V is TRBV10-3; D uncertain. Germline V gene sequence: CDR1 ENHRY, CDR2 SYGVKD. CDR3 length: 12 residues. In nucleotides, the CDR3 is TGTGCCATCAGTGAGGCGCCCTCGCTCCGATCCTTC. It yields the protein CAISEAPSLRSF.

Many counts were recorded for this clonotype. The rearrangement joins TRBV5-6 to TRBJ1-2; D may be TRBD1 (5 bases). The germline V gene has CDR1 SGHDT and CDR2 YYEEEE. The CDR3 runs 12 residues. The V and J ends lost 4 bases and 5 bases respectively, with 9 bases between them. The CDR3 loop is CASSAGLYGYTF. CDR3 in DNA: TGTGCCAGCAGCGCGGGGCTGTATGGCTACACCTTC.

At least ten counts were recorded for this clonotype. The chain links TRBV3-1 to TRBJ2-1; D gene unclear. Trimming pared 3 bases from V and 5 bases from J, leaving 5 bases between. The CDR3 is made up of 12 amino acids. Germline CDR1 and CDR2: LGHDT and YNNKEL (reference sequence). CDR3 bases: TGTGCCAGCAGCCACGGTCACAATGAGCAGTTCTTC. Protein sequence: CASSHGHNEQFF.

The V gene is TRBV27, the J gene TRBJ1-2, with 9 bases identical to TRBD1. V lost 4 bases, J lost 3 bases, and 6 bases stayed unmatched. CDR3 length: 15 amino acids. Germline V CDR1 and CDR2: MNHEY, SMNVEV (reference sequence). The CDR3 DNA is TGTGCCAGCAGTTCTCGACAGGGGGGGTACTATGGCTACACCTTC. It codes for CASSSRQGGYYGYTF.

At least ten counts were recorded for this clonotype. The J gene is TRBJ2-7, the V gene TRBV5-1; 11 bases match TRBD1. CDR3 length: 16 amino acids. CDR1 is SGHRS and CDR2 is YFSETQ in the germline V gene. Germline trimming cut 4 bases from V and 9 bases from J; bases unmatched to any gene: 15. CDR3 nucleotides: TGCGCCAGCAGCCTGACCGGTGGGGGACAGGGGGATCGGCAGTACTTC. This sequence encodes CASSLTGGGQGDRQYF.

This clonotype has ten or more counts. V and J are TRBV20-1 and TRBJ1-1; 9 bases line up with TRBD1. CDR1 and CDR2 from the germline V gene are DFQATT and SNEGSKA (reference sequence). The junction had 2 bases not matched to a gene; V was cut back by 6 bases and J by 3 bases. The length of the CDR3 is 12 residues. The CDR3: CSAWDRDTEAFF. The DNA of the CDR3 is TGCAGTGCCTGGGACAGGGACACTGAAGCTTTCTTT.

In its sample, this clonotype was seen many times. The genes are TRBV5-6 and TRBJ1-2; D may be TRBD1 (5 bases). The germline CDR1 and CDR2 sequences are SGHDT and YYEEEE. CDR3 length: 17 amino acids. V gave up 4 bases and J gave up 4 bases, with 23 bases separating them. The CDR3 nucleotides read TGTGCCAGCAGCCCGGACGGTACCCTAACGGGGCCCTATGGCTACACCTTC. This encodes CASSPDGTLTGPYGYTF. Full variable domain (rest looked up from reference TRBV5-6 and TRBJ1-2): DAGVTQSPTHLIKTRGQQVTLRCSPKSGHDTVSWYQQALGQGPQFIFQYYEEEERQRGNFPDRFSGHQFPNYSSELNVNALLLGDSALYLCASSPDGTLTGPYGYTFGSGTRLTVV.

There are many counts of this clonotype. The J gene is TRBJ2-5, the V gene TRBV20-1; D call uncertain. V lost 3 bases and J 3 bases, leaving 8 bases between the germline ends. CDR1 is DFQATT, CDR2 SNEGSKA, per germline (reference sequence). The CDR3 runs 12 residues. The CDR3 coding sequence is TGCAGTGCTAGGGAGTGGGAAGAGACCCAGTACTTC. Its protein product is CSAREWEETQYF.

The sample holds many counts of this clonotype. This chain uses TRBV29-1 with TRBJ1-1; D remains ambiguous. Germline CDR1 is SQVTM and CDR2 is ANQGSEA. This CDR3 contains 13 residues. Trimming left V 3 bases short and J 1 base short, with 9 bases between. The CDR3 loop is CSVESGKNTEAFF. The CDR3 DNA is TGCAGCGTTGAGTCGGGAAAGAACACTGAAGCTTTCTTT.

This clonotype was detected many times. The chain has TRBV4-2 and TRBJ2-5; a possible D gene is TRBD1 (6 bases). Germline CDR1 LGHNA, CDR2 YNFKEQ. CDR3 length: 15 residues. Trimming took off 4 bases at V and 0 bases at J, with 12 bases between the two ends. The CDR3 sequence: CASSLTGIHQETQYF. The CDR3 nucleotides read TGTGCCAGCAGCCTGACAGGCATCCACCAAGAGACCCAGTACTTC.

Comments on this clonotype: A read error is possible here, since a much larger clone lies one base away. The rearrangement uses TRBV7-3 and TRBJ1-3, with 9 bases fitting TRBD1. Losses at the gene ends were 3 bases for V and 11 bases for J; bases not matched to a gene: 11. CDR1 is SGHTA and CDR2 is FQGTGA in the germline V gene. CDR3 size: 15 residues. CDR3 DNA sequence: TGTGCCAGCAGCTTGTCCGGACAGGGGTTAGACCCCATATATTTT. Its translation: CASSLSGQGLDPIYF.

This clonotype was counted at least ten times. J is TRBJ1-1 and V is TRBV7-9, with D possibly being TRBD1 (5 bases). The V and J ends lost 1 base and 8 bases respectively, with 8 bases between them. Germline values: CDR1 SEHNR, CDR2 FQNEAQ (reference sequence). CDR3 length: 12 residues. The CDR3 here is CASSLVGPEAFF. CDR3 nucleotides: TGTGCCAGCAGCTTAGTGGGGCCAGAAGCTTTCTTT.

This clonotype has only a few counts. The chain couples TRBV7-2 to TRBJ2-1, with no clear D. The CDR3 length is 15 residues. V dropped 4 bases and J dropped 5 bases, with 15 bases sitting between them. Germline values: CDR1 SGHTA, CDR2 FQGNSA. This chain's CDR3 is CASSSVVVVNNEQFF. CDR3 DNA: TGTGCCAGCAGCTCGGTAGTAGTGGTCAACAATGAGCAGTTCTTC.

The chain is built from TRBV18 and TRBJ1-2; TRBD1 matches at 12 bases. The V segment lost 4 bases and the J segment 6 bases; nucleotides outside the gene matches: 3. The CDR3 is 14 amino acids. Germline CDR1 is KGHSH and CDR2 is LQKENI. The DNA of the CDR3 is TGTGCCAGCTCACAGGGACAGGGGGCAGATGGCTACACCTTC. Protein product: CASSQGQGADGYTF.

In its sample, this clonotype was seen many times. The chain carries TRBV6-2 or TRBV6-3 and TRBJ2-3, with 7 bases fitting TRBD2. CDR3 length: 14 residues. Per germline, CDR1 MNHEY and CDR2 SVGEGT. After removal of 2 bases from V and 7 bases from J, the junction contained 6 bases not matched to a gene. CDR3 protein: CASSYLRLAHTQYF. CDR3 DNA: TGTGCCAGCAGTTACCTTCGACTAGCTCATACGCAGTATTTT.

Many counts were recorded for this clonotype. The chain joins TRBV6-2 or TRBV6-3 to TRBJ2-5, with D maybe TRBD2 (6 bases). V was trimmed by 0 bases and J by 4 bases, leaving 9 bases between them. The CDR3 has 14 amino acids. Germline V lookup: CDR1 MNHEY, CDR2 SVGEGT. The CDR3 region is CASSYSPEGETQYF. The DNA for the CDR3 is TGTGCCAGCAGTTACTCACCGGAGGGAGAGACCCAGTACTTC.

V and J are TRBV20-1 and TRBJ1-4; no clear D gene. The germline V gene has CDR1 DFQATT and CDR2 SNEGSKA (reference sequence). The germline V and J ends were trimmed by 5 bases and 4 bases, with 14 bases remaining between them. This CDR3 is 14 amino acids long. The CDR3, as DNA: TGCAGTGCTGTTTATAGGGAATATAATGAAAAACTGTTTTTT. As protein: CSAVYREYNEKLFF.

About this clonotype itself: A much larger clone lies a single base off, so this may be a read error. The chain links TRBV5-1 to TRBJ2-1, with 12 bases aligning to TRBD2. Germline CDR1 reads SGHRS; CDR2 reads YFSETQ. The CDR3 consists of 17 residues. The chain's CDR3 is CASSLAHGTSGPNEQLF. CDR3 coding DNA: TGCGCCAGCAGCTTGGCCCACGGGACTAGCGGGCCCAATGAGCAGCTCTTC.

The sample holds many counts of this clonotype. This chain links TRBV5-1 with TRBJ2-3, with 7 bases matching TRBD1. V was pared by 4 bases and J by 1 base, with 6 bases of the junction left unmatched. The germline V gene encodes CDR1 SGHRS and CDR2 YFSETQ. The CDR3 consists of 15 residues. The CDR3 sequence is CASSETGTGTDTQYF. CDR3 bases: TGCGCCAGCAGCGAAACCGGGACAGGCACAGATACGCAGTATTTT.

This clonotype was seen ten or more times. The DNA for the CDR3 is TGTGCCAGCAGCACATGGGACAGGGATACCGGGGAGCTGTTTTTT. The encoded protein is CASSTWDRDTGELFF. The chain links TRBV28 to TRBJ2-2; 9 nucleotides line up with TRBD1. Germline trimming cut 6 bases from V and 5 bases from J; bases unmatched to any gene: 7. The CDR3 length is 15 residues. In germline, CDR1 is MDHEN, CDR2 SYDVKM.

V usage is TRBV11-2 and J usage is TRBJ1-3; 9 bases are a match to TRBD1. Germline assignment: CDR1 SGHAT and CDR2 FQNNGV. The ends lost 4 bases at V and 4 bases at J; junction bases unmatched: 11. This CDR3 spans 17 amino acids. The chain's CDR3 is CASSSSDRGLVGNTIYF. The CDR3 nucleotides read TGTGCCAGCAGCTCCTCGGACAGGGGTTTAGTCGGAAACACCATATATTTT.

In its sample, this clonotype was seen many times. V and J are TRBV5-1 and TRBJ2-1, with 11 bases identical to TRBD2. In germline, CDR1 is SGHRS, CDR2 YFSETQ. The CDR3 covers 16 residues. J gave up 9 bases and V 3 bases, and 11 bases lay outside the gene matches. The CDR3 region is CASSSLSGGAPSEQFF. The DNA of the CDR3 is TGCGCCAGCAGCTCGCTTAGCGGGGGGGCCCCCAGTGAGCAGTTCTTC.